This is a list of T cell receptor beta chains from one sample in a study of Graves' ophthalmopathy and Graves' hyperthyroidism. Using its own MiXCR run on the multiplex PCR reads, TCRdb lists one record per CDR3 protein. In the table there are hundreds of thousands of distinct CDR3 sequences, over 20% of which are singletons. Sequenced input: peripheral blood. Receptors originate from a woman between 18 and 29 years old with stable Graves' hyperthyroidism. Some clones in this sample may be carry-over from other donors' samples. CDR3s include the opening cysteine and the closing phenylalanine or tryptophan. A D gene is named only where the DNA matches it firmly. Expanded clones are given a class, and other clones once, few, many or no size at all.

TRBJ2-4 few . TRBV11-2 CASSLGHLAKNIKYF TGTGCCAGCAGCTTAGGACACTTAGCCAAAAACATTAAGTACTTC
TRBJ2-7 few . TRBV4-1 CASSQDSGVTYYEQYF TGCGCCAGCAGCCAAGATTCGGGAGTTACCTACTACGAGCAGTACTTC
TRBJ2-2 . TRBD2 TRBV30 CAWAKILAGANGVLGELFF TGTGCCTGGGCTAAGATACTAGCGGGAGCGAATGGGGTGCTCGGGGAGCTGTTTTTT
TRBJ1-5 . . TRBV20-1 CSAKRDSNQPQHF TGCAGTGCCAAAAGGGATAGCAATCAGCCCCAGCATTTT
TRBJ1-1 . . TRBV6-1 CASSEARGGGTEAFF TGTGCCAGCAGTGAAGCGCGGGGAGGGGGAACTGAAGCTTTCTTT
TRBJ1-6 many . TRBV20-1 CSARDHEWGNYSPLHF TGCAGTGCTAGAGATCATGAGTGGGGAAATTATTCACCCCTCCACTTT
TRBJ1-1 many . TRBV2 CASNQPTVNAEAFF TGTGCCAGCAACCAACCGACAGTCAACGCTGAAGCTTTCTTT
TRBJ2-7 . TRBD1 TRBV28 CASCHGQGLYEQYF TGTGCCAGCTGCCATGGACAGGGCCTCTACGAGCAGTACTTC
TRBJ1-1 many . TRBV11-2 CASSLVVGGPRAFF TGTGCCAGCAGCTTAGTGGTGGGGGGGCCGAGAGCTTTCTTT
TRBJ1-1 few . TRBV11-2 CASSLETRTEAFF TGTGCCAGCAGCTTAGAGACACGCACTGAAGCTTTCTTT
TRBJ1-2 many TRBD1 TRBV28 CATITGGLFGYTF TGTGCCACCATAACAGGGGGCCTCTTTGGCTACACCTTC
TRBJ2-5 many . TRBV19 CASSDPESGTPETQYF TGTGCCAGTAGTGACCCCGAATCCGGGACACCAGAGACCCAGTACTTC
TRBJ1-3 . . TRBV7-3 CASSGSGPTGCSGNTIYF TGTGCCAGCAGCGGATCAGGACCGACTGGCTGCTCTGGAAACACCATATATTTT
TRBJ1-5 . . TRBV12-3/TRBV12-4 CASRDQGSNQPQHF TGTGCCAGCAGAGATCAGGGAAGCAATCAGCCCCAGCATTTT
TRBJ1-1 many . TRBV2 CASSTQAVEAFF TGTGCCAGCAGTACTCAGGCCGTTGAAGCTTTCTTT
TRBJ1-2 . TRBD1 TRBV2 CASRGQASNYGYTF TGTGCCAGCAGGGGACAGGCCTCTAACTATGGCTACACCTTC
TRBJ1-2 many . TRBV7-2 CASSLVGSRTNGYTF TGTGCCAGCAGCTTAGTTGGTTCTCGGACGAATGGCTACACCTTC
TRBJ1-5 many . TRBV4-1 CASSQDRQGRYQPQHF TGCGCCAGCAGCCAAGATCGTCAGGGGCGGTATCAGCCCCAGCATTTT
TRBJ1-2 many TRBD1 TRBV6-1 CASRRQGGGHGYTF TGTGCCAGCAGGAGACAGGGGGGCGGGCATGGCTACACCTTC
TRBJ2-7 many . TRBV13 CASSPGAGTGNEQYF TGTGCCAGCAGCCCGGGGGCCGGGACTGGCAACGAGCAGTACTTC
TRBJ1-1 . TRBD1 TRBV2 CASSEEYRGLTEAFF TGTGCCAGCAGTGAGGAGTACAGGGGGCTCACTGAAGCTTTCTTT
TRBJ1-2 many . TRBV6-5 CASSFSYGDYGYTF TGTGCCAGCAGTTTCTCGTACGGGGACTATGGCTACACCTTC
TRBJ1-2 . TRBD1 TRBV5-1 CASSLGLGQDQGYTF TGCGCCAGCAGCTTGGGCCTAGGACAGGATCAAGGCTACACCTTC
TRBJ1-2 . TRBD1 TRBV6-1 CASRRTGGGYTF TGTGCCAGCAGAAGGACAGGGGGTGGCTACACCTTC
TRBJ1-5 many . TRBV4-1 CASSQDRDVQPQHF TGCGCCAGCAGCCAAGACAGGGATGTCCAGCCCCAGCATTTT
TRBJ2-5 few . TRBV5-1 CASKSVRGETQYF TGCGCCAGCAAAAGTGTTAGGGGAGAGACCCAGTACTTC
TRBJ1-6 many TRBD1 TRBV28 CASSLRGRNSPLHF TGTGCCAGCAGCCTCAGGGGGCGGAATTCACCCCTCCACTTT
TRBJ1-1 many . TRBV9 CASSAQGNKATEAFF TGTGCCAGCAGCGCTCAGGGGAACAAGGCCACTGAAGCTTTCTTT
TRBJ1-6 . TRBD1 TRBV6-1 CASTDRGRSSYNSPLHF TGTGCCAGCACGGACAGGGGACGGAGCTCCTATAATTCACCCCTCCACTTT
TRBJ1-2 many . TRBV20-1 CSAQPGTSYGYTF TGCAGTGCACAACCCGGGACAAGCTATGGCTACACCTTC
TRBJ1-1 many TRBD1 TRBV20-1 CSSNQGAPGTEAFF TGCAGTTCGAATCAGGGGGCGCCCGGCACTGAAGCTTTCTTT
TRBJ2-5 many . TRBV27 CASSGPGVQETKYF TGTGCCAGCAGTGGGCCGGGAGTTCAAGAGACCAAGTACTTC
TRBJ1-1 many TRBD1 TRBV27 CASSLYRGTEALF TGTGCCAGCAGTTTGTACAGGGGGACTGAAGCTCTCTTT
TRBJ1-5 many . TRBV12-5 CASGLGISNQPQHF TGTGCTAGTGGTTTGGGAATTAGCAATCAGCCCCAGCATTTT
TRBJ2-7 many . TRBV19 CASSTTGDSTYEQYF TGTGCCAGTAGTACCACAGGGGACTCTACCTACGAGCAGTACTTC
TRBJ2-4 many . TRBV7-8 CASGSFENIQYF TGTGCCAGCGGGTCGTTTGAAAACATTCAGTACTTC
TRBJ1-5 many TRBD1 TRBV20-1 CSARGDSYQPQHF TGCAGTGCTAGGGGGGACAGCTATCAGCCCCAGCATTTT
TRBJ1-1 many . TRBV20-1 CSARGRGAVNTEAFF TGCAGTGCTAGAGGGAGAGGGGCGGTGAACACTGAAGCTTTCTTT
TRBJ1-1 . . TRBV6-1 CARSRTSNTEALF TGTGCCAGGAGTAGGACGTCAAACACTGAAGCTTTGTTT
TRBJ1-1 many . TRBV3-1 CASSQSGQNTEAFF TGTGCCAGCAGCCAATCCGGACAGAACACTGAAGCTTTCTTT
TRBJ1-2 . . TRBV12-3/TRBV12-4 CASSLTVGGYGYTF TGTGCCAGCAGTTTAACCGTGGGGGGCTATGGCTACACCTTC
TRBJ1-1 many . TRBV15 CATSRGPGPEAFF TGTGCCACCAGCAGAGGACCGGGCCCTGAAGCTTTCTTT
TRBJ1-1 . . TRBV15 CATSRDPQGNTEAFF TGTGCCACCAGCAGAGATCCACAGGGTAACACTGAAGCTTTCTTT
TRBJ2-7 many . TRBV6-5 CASSYLGTYEQYF TGTGCCAGCAGTTACCTCGGAACCTACGAGCAGTACTTC
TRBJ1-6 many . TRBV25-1 CASSLGHTLGNSPLHF TGTGCCAGCAGCTTGGGACACACCTTGGGTAATTCACCCCTCCACTTT
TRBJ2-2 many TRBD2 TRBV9 CASSPRTSIETGELFF TGTGCCAGCAGCCCCAGGACTAGCATTGAAACCGGGGAGCTGTTTTTT
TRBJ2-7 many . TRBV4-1 CASSQDRSYEQYF TGCGCCAGCAGCCAAGATCGGTCTTACGAGCAGTACTTC
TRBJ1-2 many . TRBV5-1 CASSSGDLYGYTF TGCGCCAGCAGCTCCGGCGACCTCTATGGCTACACCTTC